This passage covers 28 T cell receptor beta chains from one sample sequenced in a study of regulatory T cells in long-lasting Graves disease. Time point reported: persistent/refractory GD, antithyroid drugs over 5 years with positive TRAb. Construction of the TCR library relied on RNA isolated from PBMCs. Investigators prepared the TCR beta libraries by applying iRepertoire HTBI primers and Arm-PCR of CDR3 regions. TCRdb recomputed calls from the multiplex PCR reads with MiXCR, one row per CDR3 protein. The sample includes around 450,000 distinct CDR3 sequences, about 22% of them seen just once. This sample comprised peripheral blood mononuclear cells (PBMCs), obtained when the disease was refractory, from a patient treated with antithyroid drugs. Receptors were obtained from a female donor with Graves disease.

This clonotype has a handful of counts. The gene calls are TRBV9 and TRBJ1-2, with TRBD1 as a possible D gene (6 bases). CDR1 and CDR2 (germline): SGDLS, YYNGEE. The V end was cut by 3 bases, the J end by 5 bases, with 11 bases between. The CDR3 length is 13 residues. CDR3 protein: CASSGPGVYGYTF. The CDR3 coding sequence is TGTGCCAGCAGCGGCCCAGGGGTTTATGGCTACACCTTC.

This chain links TRBV6-1 with TRBJ2-7, with D maybe TRBD2 (5 bases). V lost 6 bases and J 2 bases, leaving 11 bases between the germline ends. CDR1 is MNHNS and CDR2 is SASEGT in the germline V gene. The CDR3 is made up of 13 amino acids. As DNA, the CDR3 is TGTGCCAGCAGCCACGGGAAAACCTACGAGCAGTACTTC. It encodes CASSHGKTYEQYF.

This clonotype was observed a handful of times. This chain connects TRBV3-1 to TRBJ2-5; TRBD2 matches 8 bases. The CDR3 length is 17 residues. The V and J ends lost 0 bases and 2 bases, in that order; junction bases with no gene match: 8. The germline gives CDR1 LGHDT, CDR2 YNNKEL (reference sequence). The CDR3 DNA reads as TGTGCCAGCAGCCAAGATCTACTAGCGGCCCATCAAGAGACCCAGTACTTC. This encodes CASSQDLLAAHQETQYF.

The chain has TRBV6-1 and TRBJ1-5, with D hard to call. Trimming shortened V by 6 bases and J by 4 bases, and 16 bases separated the two germline ends. Per germline, CDR1 MNHNS and CDR2 SASEGT. The CDR3 totals 15 residues. CDR3 sequence reads: CASSPSVGGNQPQHF. DNA of the CDR3: TGTGCCAGCAGCCCCTCCGTTGGAGGAAATCAGCCCCAGCATTTT.

The table lists this clonotype with many counts. The V call is TRBV6-2 or TRBV6-3, the J call TRBJ1-1, with D possibly being TRBD1 (6 bases). The CDR3 sequence is 14 residues long. Trimming cost V 2 bases and J 11 bases, with 18 bases left between them. The germline V gene has CDR1 MNHEY and CDR2 SVGEGT. Here the CDR3 reads CASSYDSGTFGAFF. CDR3 nucleotide sequence: TGTGCCAGCAGTTACGACTCCGGGACATTTGGCGCTTTCTTT.

This clonotype was seen many times. V is TRBV29-1 and J is TRBJ1-1; D possibly corresponds to TRBD1 (6 bases). The CDR3 runs 13 residues. Germline assignment: CDR1 SQVTM and CDR2 ANQGSEA. The V end was cut by 4 bases, the J end by 0 bases, with 9 bases between. CDR3 nucleotide sequence: TGCAGCGTTGCAGGGGTGATGAACACTGAAGCTTTCTTT. Translated: CSVAGVMNTEAFF.

This clonotype was observed a few times. The chain couples TRBV6-1 to TRBJ2-2, with D possibly being TRBD1 (6 bases). The CDR3 has 16 amino acids. Germline loops: CDR1 MNHNS, CDR2 SASEGT. Trimming cost V 5 bases and J 5 bases, with 18 bases left between them. CDR3 loop: CASSQNAVRGTGELFF. Here the CDR3 DNA reads TGTGCCAGCAGTCAAAACGCGGTTAGGGGGACCGGGGAGCTGTTTTTT.

The V call is TRBV19, the J call TRBJ2-2; D call uncertain. The germline V gene has CDR1 LNHDA and CDR2 SQIVND (reference sequence). The ends were cut back, 7 bases at V and 6 bases at J, with 15 bases in the middle. The CDR3 extends over 14 amino acids. The CDR3 bases are TGTGCCAGTACAATTCCTCAAACGCCCGGGGAGCTGTTTTTT. Protein: CASTIPQTPGELFF.

This clonotype was seen ten or more times. The chain employs TRBV28 and TRBJ2-5; the D is unclear. This CDR3 contains 14 residues. V lost 6 bases and J 1 base, leaving 12 bases between the germline ends. Per germline, CDR1 MDHEN and CDR2 SYDVKM. For the CDR3, the DNA is TGTGCCAGCAGCTTTTCGCGGAGCCAAGAGACCCAGTACTTC. Its protein product is CASSFSRSQETQYF.

This clonotype was picked up a small number of times. This chain joins TRBV19 and TRBJ2-5; 12 nucleotides agree with TRBD1. Germline CDR1 and CDR2: LNHDA and SQIVND (reference sequence). The CDR3 contains 15 residues. Germline trimming cut 4 bases from V and 5 bases from J; bases unmatched to any gene: 5. DNA for the CDR3: TGTGCCAGTAGTACTCCGGGACAGGGGGCGGAGACCCAGTACTTC. It yields the protein CASSTPGQGAETQYF.

This rearrangement joins TRBV18 to TRBJ1-2, with D possibly matching TRBD1 (6 bases). V lost 6 bases and J 8 bases, leaving 13 bases between the germline ends. This CDR3 comprises 12 residues. Germline V gene data show CDR1 as KGHSH and CDR2 as LQKENI. The CDR3 DNA follows: TGTGCCAGCTCTCGACAGGACGGAGGCTACACCTTC. Its protein is CASSRQDGGYTF.

The rearrangement links TRBV7-3 to TRBJ2-6; D is perhaps TRBD1 or TRBD2 (5 bases each). The V gene lost 5 bases and the J gene lost 2 bases, with 13 bases spanning the gap. This CDR3 has 16 residues. The germline V gene encodes CDR1 SGHTA and CDR2 FQGTGA. This CDR3 is CASSRGPGAGANVLTF. The CDR3 DNA reads as TGTGCCAGCAGCCGGGGACCGGGTGCTGGGGCCAACGTCCTGACTTTC. The full variable domain, rest sourced from reference TRBV7-3 and TRBJ2-6, is GAGVSQTPSNKVTEKGKYVELRCDPISGHTALYWYRQSLGQGPEFLIYFQGTGAADDSGLPNDRFFAVRPEGSVSTLKIQRTERGDSAVYLCASSRGPGAGANVLTFGAGSRLTVL.

The sample holds one count of this clonotype. One end of the junction varies from germline; a read error may be responsible. CDR3 loop: CASSLLMNTGAFF. The CDR3 DNA sequence: TGTGCCAGCAGCCTCCTGATGAACACTGGAGCTTTCTTT. The chain is built from TRBV12-3 or TRBV12-4 and TRBJ1-1, with unresolved D. The CDR3 totals 13 residues.

On this clonotype itself: The junction departs from germline at one end; a sequencing error may be responsible. The CDR3 region has the DNA TGCGCCAGCAGCCAACACACGGATCAGCTCCAGCATTTT. Translation: CASSQHTDQLQHF. The V gene is TRBV4-1, the J gene TRBJ1-5, with D hard to call. The germline CDR1 and CDR2 sequences are MGHRA and YSYEKL. There are 13 residues in the CDR3.

Only a few counts were recorded for this clonotype. The chain carries TRBV5-6 and TRBJ1-5; no reliable D call. Germline V lookup: CDR1 SGHDT, CDR2 YYEEEE. V was pared by 1 base and J by 2 bases, with 10 bases between. This CDR3 contains 15 residues. The CDR3 region has the DNA TGTGCCAGCAGCTTGACCCTGTTGGGCAATCAGCCCCAGCATTTT. It specifies CASSLTLLGNQPQHF.

In its sample, this clonotype was seen a few times. The V call is TRBV28, the J call TRBJ1-3; 7 bases are shared with TRBD1. V lost 3 bases and J lost 2; bases outside the gene matches: 4. Germline assignment: CDR1 MDHEN and CDR2 SYDVKM. CDR3 length equals 15 residues. DNA for the CDR3: TGTGCCAGCAGTTTCAGGGGGACCCCTGGAAACACCATATATTTT. Protein sequence: CASSFRGTPGNTIYF.

Ten or more counts support this clonotype. This chain joins TRBV19 and TRBJ1-6; D is ambiguous. V was trimmed by 3 bases and J by 8 bases, leaving 20 bases between them. The CDR3 length is 17 residues. Germline loops: CDR1 LNHDA, CDR2 SQIVND (reference sequence). The CDR3 protein is CASSIRFGVTWDSPLHF. In nucleotides, the CDR3 is TGTGCCAGTAGTATTCGTTTTGGGGTCACCTGGGATTCACCCCTCCACTTT. Full variable domain (missing parts from reference TRBV19 and TRBJ1-6): DGGITQSPKYLFRKEGQNVTLSCEQNLNHDAMYWYRQDPGQGLRLIYYSQIVNDFQKGDIAEGYSVSREKKESFPLTVTSAQKNPTAFYLCASSIRFGVTWDSPLHFGNGTRLTVT.

This clonotype has at least ten counts. The genes are TRBV28 and TRBJ2-5; D not certain. Germline-derived CDR1 and CDR2 are MDHEN and SYDVKM. The CDR3 is 13 residues long. V was cut by 3 bases and J by 2 bases, with 7 bases left in between. The CDR3 coding sequence is TGTGCCAGCAGTTTTGAGTTTCAAGAGACCCAGTACTTC. It codes for CASSFEFQETQYF.

The sample holds many counts of this clonotype. The rearrangement links TRBV28 to TRBJ2-2; TRBD2 agrees at 11 bases. The CDR3 has 17 amino acids. J gave up 1 base and V 3 bases, and 4 bases lay outside the gene matches. Germline-derived CDR1 and CDR2 are MDHEN and SYDVKM. CDR3 DNA sequence: TGTGCCAGCAGTTTTAGCGGGGGGGCCTTGAACACCGGGGAGCTGTTTTTT. Its protein is CASSFSGGALNTGELFF. The full variable domain, rest sourced from reference TRBV28 and TRBJ2-2, is DVKVTQSSRYLVKRTGEKVFLECVQDMDHENMFWYRQDPGLGLRLIYFSYDVKMKEKGDIPEGYSVSREKKERFSLILESASTNQTSMYLCASSFSGGALNTGELFFGEGSRLTVL.

To note about this clonotype: Being one base from a much bigger clone, this may be a read error. DNA of the CDR3: TGTGCCAGCAGCCGTGGACAGGCAACTAATGGAAAACTGTTTTTT. Translating gives CASSRGQATNGKLFF. The rearrangement links TRBV7-3 to TRBJ1-4, with 7 bases that match TRBD1. Germline CDR1 is SGHTA and CDR2 is FQGTGA. The CDR3 has 15 residues.

This clonotype has at least ten counts. J is TRBJ2-5 and V is TRBV30, with 13 nucleotides matching TRBD2. This CDR3 has 16 residues. Germline V gene data show CDR1 as GTSNPN and CDR2 as SVGIG (reference sequence). V shed 3 bases and J 4 bases; nucleotides not matched to a gene: 8. The chain's CDR3 is CAWSGPGLAGRETQYF. CDR3 bases: TGTGCCTGGAGCGGTCCGGGACTAGCGGGGCGAGAGACCCAGTACTTC. Supplemented by reference TRBV30 and TRBJ2-5, the full variable domain reads SQTIHQWPATLVQPVGSPLSLECTVEGTSNPNLYWYRQAAGRGLQLLFYSVGIGQISSEVPQNLSASRPQDRQFILSSKKLLLSDSGFYLCAWSGPGLAGRETQYFGPGTRLLVL.

The genes are TRBV6-5 and TRBJ1-5, with D uncertain. The germline V gene has CDR1 MNHEY and CDR2 SVGAGI. The CDR3 length is 16 residues. Trimming left V 4 bases short and J 0 bases short, with 13 bases between. CDR3 in DNA: TGTGCCAGCAGTTCGCTGGACGGATATAGCAATCAGCCCCAGCATTTT. Translated: CASSSLDGYSNQPQHF.

This clonotype came up a few times. The chain is built from TRBV5-1 and TRBJ2-5; D remains ambiguous. The CDR3 loop spans 15 amino acids. Germline V lookup: CDR1 SGHRS, CDR2 YFSETQ. The germline V and J ends were trimmed by 5 bases and 2 bases, with 16 bases remaining between them. CDR3 loop: CASSRGPSGQETQYF. For the CDR3, the DNA is TGCGCCAGCAGTAGAGGACCATCAGGACAAGAGACCCAGTACTTC. Filled out from reference TRBV5-1 and TRBJ2-5, the complete variable domain reads KAGVTQTPRYLIKTRGQQVTLSCSPISGHRSVSWYQQTPGQGLQFLFEYFSETQRNKGNFPGRFSGRQFSNSRSEMNVSTLELGDSALYLCASSRGPSGQETQYFGPGTRLLVL.

Here the CDR3 DNA reads TGTGCCACAGGGGGGAAAACCTACGAGCAGTACTTC. Residues: CATGGKTYEQYF. V usage is TRBV25-1 and J usage is TRBJ2-7; possibly TRBD1 for D (7 bases). Deletions cut 10 bases from V and 2 bases from J, with 12 bases between. This CDR3 is built from 12 residues. Germline CDR1 is MGHDK and CDR2 is SYGVNS.

This clonotype was found a few times. CDR3 DNA: TGCAGTGCTCATAGCGGGAGGGTCAACGAGCAGTACTTC. This codes for CSAHSGRVNEQYF. The V and J genes are TRBV20-1 and TRBJ2-7; 11 bases fit TRBD2. The CDR3 has 13 residues. Germline trimming cut 5 bases from V and 5 bases from J; bases unmatched to any gene: 5. Germline assignment: CDR1 DFQATT and CDR2 SNEGSKA (reference sequence).

This clonotype was picked up many times. This chain joins TRBV28 and TRBJ1-1; 7 bases agree with TRBD1. CDR1 and CDR2 (germline): MDHEN, SYDVKM. This CDR3 comprises 14 residues. Trimming cost V 5 bases and J 9 bases; bases outside gene matches: 12. In DNA, the CDR3 is TGTGCCAGCAGTAGGCCCTCCGAGGGGGCGAAAGCTTTCTTT. This codes for CASSRPSEGAKAFF.

This clonotype was seen repeatedly, ten times or more. The chain joins TRBV2 to TRBJ2-7, with D possibly being TRBD2 (6 bases). The CDR3 is 15 amino acids. V lost 6 bases and J 0 bases, leaving 15 bases between the germline ends. CDR1 and CDR2 from the germline V gene are SNHLY and FYNNEI. This CDR3 is CASSAGHNLSYEQYF. The CDR3 DNA follows: TGTGCCAGCAGCGCGGGGCACAATCTCTCCTACGAGCAGTACTTC.

The rearrangement uses TRBV7-3 and TRBJ2-2; D could derive from TRBD1 or TRBD2 (5 bases each). The CDR3 runs 15 residues. The germline gives CDR1 SGHTA, CDR2 FQGTGA. Trimming cost V 5 bases and J 5 bases, with 15 bases left between them. CDR3 loop: CASSPSRAGTGELFF. The CDR3 DNA reads TGTGCCAGCAGCCCTTCGAGGGCAGGGACCGGGGAGCTGTTTTTT. The variable domain in full, completed from reference TRBV7-3 and TRBJ2-2, reads GAGVSQTPSNKVTEKGKYVELRCDPISGHTALYWYRQSLGQGPEFLIYFQGTGAADDSGLPNDRFFAVRPEGSVSTLKIQRTERGDSAVYLCASSPSRAGTGELFFGEGSRLTVL.